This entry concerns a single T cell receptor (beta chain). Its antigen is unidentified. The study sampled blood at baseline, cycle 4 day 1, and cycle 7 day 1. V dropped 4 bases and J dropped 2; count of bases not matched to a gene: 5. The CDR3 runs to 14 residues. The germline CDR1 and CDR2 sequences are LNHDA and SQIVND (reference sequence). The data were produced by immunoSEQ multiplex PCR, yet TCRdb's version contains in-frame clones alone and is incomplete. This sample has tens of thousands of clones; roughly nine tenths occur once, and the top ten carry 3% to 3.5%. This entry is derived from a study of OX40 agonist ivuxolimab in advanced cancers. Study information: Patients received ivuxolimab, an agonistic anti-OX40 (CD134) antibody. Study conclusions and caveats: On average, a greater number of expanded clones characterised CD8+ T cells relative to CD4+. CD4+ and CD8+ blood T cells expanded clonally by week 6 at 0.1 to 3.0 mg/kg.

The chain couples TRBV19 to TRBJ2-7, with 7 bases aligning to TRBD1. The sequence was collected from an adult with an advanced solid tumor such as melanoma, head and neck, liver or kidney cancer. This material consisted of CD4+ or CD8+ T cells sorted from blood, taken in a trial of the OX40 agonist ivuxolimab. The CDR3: CASSTGTATYEQYF. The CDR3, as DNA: TGTGCCAGTAGTACCGGGACAGCGACCTACGAGCAGTACTTC.